The entry that follows covers one TCR beta chain sequence. These data belong to a study of technical replicates of blood from a handful of donors. This CDR3 comprises 12 residues. V lost 5 bases, J lost 7 bases, and 5 bases stayed unmatched. Germline V gene data show CDR1 as SGHNT and CDR2 as YYREEE (reference sequence). Sequencing was performed with immunoSEQ multiplex PCR; in TCRdb, only in-frame clones are kept and a portion is missing. The sample comprises 75,000 to 90,000 clones, about 92% of which are singletons, and roughly 0.25% rests with the top ten. Sequenced material: T cells isolated from PBMCs. This TCR derives from a human donor in good health. V gene TRBV5-4 combines with J gene TRBJ2-7, with 8 nucleotides matching TRBD2. CDR3 amino acids: CASRAGLGEQYF. The CDR3 DNA reads TGTGCCAGCAGAGCGGGACTAGGGGAGCAGTACTTC.